The 31 T cell receptor beta chains listed next were all sequenced from one sample in a study of human T cells and chemical hapten exposure. TCRdb re-analysed the RACE reads in MiXCR, keeping a single row per CDR3 protein. The sample consists of some 250,000 distinct CDR3 sequences, approximately 8% of them appearing once. Sample time point: pre-sensitization, week 0. Treatment: therapeutic diphenylcyclopropenone sensitization with weekly scalp DPC. The material sequenced was whole blood, taken in connection with sensitization to the hapten diphenylcyclopropenone (DPC). All receptors derive from a young man with alopecia areata. Some clones in this sample may be carry-over from other donors' samples.

The CDR3 is CASSLQANSGAFF. The CDR3 DNA follows: TGTGCCAGCAGCTTACAGGCGAATAGTGGCGCTTTCTTT. J is TRBJ1-1 and V is TRBV7-3, with unresolved D. The CDR3 length is 13 residues. Germline V gene lookup returns CDR1 SGHTA and CDR2 FQGTGA. V lost 2 bases to trimming and J lost 11 bases, with 15 bases between them. Full variable domain (remainder filled in from reference TRBV7-3 and TRBJ1-1): GAGVSQTPSNKVTEKGKYVELRCDPISGHTALYWYRQSLGQGPEFLIYFQGTGAADDSGLPNDRFFAVRPEGSVSTLKIQRTERGDSAVYLCASSLQANSGAFFGQGTRLTVV.

This clonotype was picked up a small number of times. This rearrangement joins TRBV7-9 to TRBJ1-2; TRBD1 matches 8 bases. The CDR3 has 15 residues. The germline CDR1 and CDR2 sequences are SEHNR and FQNEAQ (reference sequence). Trimming removed 5 bases from V and 6 bases from J; junction bases left unmatched: 11. Here the CDR3 DNA reads TGTGCCAGCAGCAAGCAGGGGGCATCTCAGGATGGCTACACCTTC. Translated: CASSKQGASQDGYTF. The entire variable domain, with the rest obtained from reference TRBV7-9 and TRBJ1-2, is as follows: DTGVSQNPRHKITKRGQNVTFRCDPISEHNRLYWYRQTLGQGPEFLTYFQNEAQLEKSRLLSDRFSAERPKGSFSTLEIQRTEQGDSAMYLCASSKQGASQDGYTFGSGTRLTVV.

This chain joins TRBV6-2 or TRBV6-3 and TRBJ1-5, with 7 bases aligning to TRBD1. The CDR3 loop spans 17 amino acids. The germline V gene has CDR1 MNHEY and CDR2 SVGEGT. The V gene end was trimmed by 5 bases and the J gene end by 0 bases; junction bases not matched to a gene: 10. The CDR3 DNA reads as TGTGCCAGCAGTCGACTTACAGGGGAATATAGCAATCAGCCCCAGCATTTT. Protein: CASSRLTGEYSNQPQHF.

The J gene is TRBJ2-5, the V gene TRBV18; D uncertain. The V gene's germline CDR1 is KGHSH and CDR2 LQKENI. The ends were cut back, 3 bases at V and 1 base at J, with 18 bases in the middle. This CDR3 spans 17 amino acids. CDR3: CASSPEADLRPQETQYF. The DNA for the CDR3 is TGTGCCAGCTCACCTGAGGCCGACTTGAGACCCCAAGAGACCCAGTACTTC.

This clonotype appeared a few times. The CDR3 spells CASSHGPNTEAFF. For the CDR3, the DNA is TGCGCCAGCAGCCACGGGCCGAACACTGAAGCTTTCTTT. This chain connects TRBV5-1 to TRBJ1-1; no definite D call. V lost 4 bases and J lost 1, with 8 bases in between. This CDR3 contains 13 residues. Germline V lookup: CDR1 SGHRS, CDR2 YFSETQ.

A few counts support this clonotype. This chain links TRBV27 with TRBJ2-7, with unresolved D. In germline, CDR1 is MNHEY, CDR2 SMNVEV (reference sequence). CDR3 size: 13 residues. V lost 5 bases, J lost 4 bases, and 12 bases lay in between. CDR3 coding DNA: TGTGCCAGCAGTCCCGAAGGTAGTTACGAGCAGTACTTC. Translating gives CASSPEGSYEQYF.

V is TRBV6-5 and J is TRBJ1-5; D is uncertain. Deletions cut 2 bases from V and 4 bases from J, with 9 bases between. The CDR3 has 14 amino acids. Looked up from germline, CDR1 is MNHEY and CDR2 is SVGAGI. The CDR3 DNA is TGTGCCAGCAGTTACGCCGGGGAAAATCAGCCCCAGCATTTT. Its translation is CASSYAGENQPQHF.

This clonotype was counted a few times. The chain is built from TRBV7-9 and TRBJ1-2; 9 bases fit TRBD1. Losses at the gene ends were 6 bases for V and 4 bases for J; bases not matched to a gene: 6. Germline CDR1 SEHNR, CDR2 FQNEAQ (reference sequence). This CDR3 has 14 amino acids. This chain's CDR3 is CASSPTGGSYGYTF. DNA of the CDR3: TGTGCCAGCAGTCCGACAGGGGGAAGCTATGGCTACACCTTC.

The chain joins TRBV27 to TRBJ2-7, with 10 nucleotides matching TRBD1. Per the germline V gene, CDR1 is MNHEY and CDR2 is SMNVEV (reference sequence). This CDR3 is built from 14 residues. With 8 bases clipped from V and 3 bases from J, the junction kept 7 bases outside the gene matches. CDR3 region: CASGGTGASYEQYF. The CDR3 nucleotides read TGTGCCAGCGGCGGGACAGGGGCGAGCTACGAGCAGTACTTC.

This clonotype was recorded a few times. V and J are TRBV4-3 and TRBJ1-3; D is undetermined. The V and J ends lost 2 bases and 7 bases respectively, with 12 bases between them. CDR3 length: 14 residues. Germline V gene lookup returns CDR1 LGHNA and CDR2 YSLEER. The CDR3 loop reads CASSQNLEPNTIYF. Here the CDR3 DNA reads TGCGCCAGCAGCCAAAATTTGGAACCTAACACCATATATTTT.

The chain employs TRBV12-3 or TRBV12-4 and TRBJ1-5; D call uncertain. Trimming stripped 4 bases from V and 0 bases from J, with 7 bases between. This CDR3 has 14 residues. CDR3 region: CASSSWPSNQPQHF. The CDR3, as DNA: TGTGCCAGCAGTTCCTGGCCTAGCAATCAGCCCCAGCATTTT.

Many counts were recorded for this clonotype. The J gene is TRBJ2-3, the V gene TRBV6-5; weak D call: TRBD2 (8 bases). Germline CDR1 is MNHEY and CDR2 is SVGAGI. V was pared by 8 bases and J by 9 bases, with 24 bases between. The CDR3 is 15 amino acids. CDR3 amino acids: CASGTGGGFYGTQYF. Written as DNA, the CDR3 is TGTGCCAGCGGAACGGGAGGGGGCTTTTATGGGACGCAGTATTTT.

This clonotype was observed many times. This sequence joins TRBV10-2 and TRBJ2-3; D could derive from TRBD1 or TRBD2 (5 bases each). In germline, CDR1 is WSHSY, CDR2 SAAADI. This CDR3 region has 17 residues. V gave up 2 bases and J gave up 2 bases, with 17 bases separating them. The CDR3 region has the DNA TGCGCCAGCAGTGAGCCATCGGGACGCATCACCACAGATACGCAGTATTTT. This gives the protein CASSEPSGRITTDTQYF.

This clonotype was seen a few times. This chain links TRBV9 with TRBJ2-6, with a possible D match to TRBD1 (6 bases). V lost 1 base and J lost 4, with 9 bases in between. Germline CDR1 SGDLS, CDR2 YYNGEE. The CDR3 is made up of 15 amino acids. CDR3 in amino acids: CASSVLGAGANVLTF. DNA for the CDR3: TGTGCCAGCAGCGTACTGGGGGCCGGGGCCAACGTCCTGACTTTC.

This rearrangement joins TRBV6-2 or TRBV6-3 to TRBJ1-1; 7 nucleotides line up with TRBD1. This CDR3 has 16 residues. V lost 0 bases to trimming and J lost 0 bases; unmatched junction nucleotides: 4. Germline lookup yields CDR1 MNHEY and CDR2 SVGEGT. CDR3: CASSYSLDRMNTEAFF. The DNA for the CDR3 is TGTGCCAGCAGTTACTCGCTGGACAGGATGAACACTGAAGCTTTCTTT.

This clonotype was detected a few times. This chain joins TRBV4-1 and TRBJ1-3; D is ambiguous. V dropped 1 base and J dropped 3 bases, with 7 bases sitting between them. Germline CDR1 and CDR2: MGHRA and YSYEKL. This CDR3 comprises 14 residues. This CDR3 is CASSQGNIGNTIYF. CDR3 nucleotides: TGCGCCAGCAGCCAAGGAAATATTGGAAACACCATATATTTT.

There are a few counts of this clonotype. This chain uses TRBV12-3 or TRBV12-4 with TRBJ2-3; D call uncertain. V was pared by 5 bases and J by 6 bases, with 18 bases between. This CDR3 has 15 amino acids. The CDR3 reads CASSPWVTVADTQYF. The DNA of the CDR3 is TGTGCCAGCAGTCCTTGGGTCACGGTGGCGGATACGCAGTATTTT.

This clonotype has at least ten counts. The DNA is left out, because the CDR3 cannot be placed on it with certainty; the CDR3 is given as TCRdb lists it. The gene calls are TRBV5-1 and TRBJ1-1; the table's D call, TRBD1, was not checked against the DNA. The germline V gene has CDR1 SGHRS and CDR2 YFSETQ. The CDR3 length is 16 residues, termini included. The CDR3 reads CASSFGPGDMNTEAFF.

This clonotype turned up a few times. V gene TRBV6-2 or TRBV6-3 combines with J gene TRBJ2-7; possible D gene TRBD1, 6 bases. This CDR3 has 16 amino acids. CDR1 is MNHEY, CDR2 SVGEGT, per germline. V lost 6 bases, J lost 3 bases, and 21 bases lay in between. The CDR3 DNA sequence: TGTGCCAGCAGCAAGCGGATTCGGACAGCCTACTACGAGCAGTACTTC. This codes for CASSKRIRTAYYEQYF.

V gene TRBV7-9 combines with J gene TRBJ2-2, with unresolved D. The CDR3 length is 15 residues. The V gene lost 1 base and the J gene lost 0 bases, with 6 bases spanning the gap. CDR1 is SEHNR, CDR2 FQNEAQ, per germline (reference sequence). CDR3 in amino acids: CASSLVVPNTGELFF. The DNA for the CDR3 is TGTGCCAGCAGCTTAGTGGTACCGAACACCGGGGAGCTGTTTTTT. Full variable domain (remainder filled in from reference TRBV7-9 and TRBJ2-2): DTGVSQNPRHKITKRGQNVTFRCDPISEHNRLYWYRQTLGQGPEFLTYFQNEAQLEKSRLLSDRFSAERPKGSFSTLEIQRTEQGDSAMYLCASSLVVPNTGELFFGEGSRLTVL.

The rearrangement links TRBV7-9 to TRBJ2-2; possible D gene TRBD1, 5 bases. The V gene's germline CDR1 is SEHNR and CDR2 FQNEAQ (reference sequence). The CDR3 is 13 amino acids. Between the trimmed V and J ends, which lost 4 bases and 6 bases, there was a span of 9 bases. CDR3 DNA sequence: TGTGCCAGCAGCTCCAGGGTTCCCGGGGAGCTGTTTTTT. It is translated as CASSSRVPGELFF.

The chain combines TRBV12-3 or TRBV12-4 with TRBJ2-2; D unresolved. CDR3 length: 13 amino acids. V lost 5 bases, J lost 4 bases, and 8 bases lay in between. The CDR3 sequence: CASSERSTGELFF. CDR3 in DNA: TGTGCCAGCAGTGAAAGAAGCACCGGGGAGCTGTTTTTT.

This clonotype showed up just a few times. At one end the junction does not follow the germline gene, possibly because of a read error. The V gene is TRBV2, the J gene TRBJ2-5; weak D call: TRBD2 (6 bases). CDR3 length: 14 residues. Per germline, CDR1 SNHLY and CDR2 FYNNEI. CDR3 sequence (DNA): TGTGCCAGCAGTCGGGGACCCCCGGGAGAGGCCCAGTACTTC. It is translated as CASSRGPPGEAQYF.

The V gene is TRBV6-1, the J gene TRBJ1-6, with no clear D. CDR1 is MNHNS and CDR2 is SASEGT in the germline V gene. The CDR3 extends over 11 amino acids. Trimming cost V 7 bases and J 9 bases, with 7 bases left between them. The CDR3 region has the DNA TGTGCCAGCATGAGTGTTTCACCCCTCCACTTT. Protein sequence: CASMSVSPLHF.

This clonotype showed up just a few times. V usage is TRBV5-1 and J usage is TRBJ2-1; 8 positions match TRBD2. CDR1 SGHRS and CDR2 YFSETQ come from the germline V gene. The CDR3 covers 15 residues. The junction had 8 bases not matched to a gene; V was cut back by 4 bases and J by 5 bases. The CDR3 region is CASSPTSGAHNEQFF. For the CDR3, the DNA is TGCGCCAGCAGCCCCACTAGCGGTGCCCACAATGAGCAGTTCTTC.

The sample holds many counts of this clonotype. The rearrangement joins TRBV6-2 or TRBV6-3 to TRBJ1-5, with no clear D. Germline V lookup: CDR1 MNHEY, CDR2 SVGEGT. The CDR3 totals 16 residues. V lost 1 base, J lost 2 bases, and 12 bases lay in between. CDR3 nucleotide sequence: TGTGCCAGCAGTTACTACGGGCAGGCGGGCAATCAGCCCCAGCATTTT. Translation gives CASSYYGQAGNQPQHF.

A few counts support this clonotype. The chain carries TRBV20-1 and TRBJ2-5; tentatively, D is TRBD2 (6 bases). The CDR3 spans 12 residues. From germline, CDR1 is DFQATT and CDR2 SNEGSKA (reference sequence). The V end was cut by 5 bases, the J end by 4 bases, with 11 bases between. The CDR3 protein is CSAPGGRETQYF. In DNA form, the CDR3 reads TGCAGTGCTCCTGGGGGGAGAGAGACCCAGTACTTC.

This clonotype was observed a handful of times. The chain joins TRBV19 to TRBJ1-5; D is possibly TRBD1 (6 bases). CDR1 LNHDA and CDR2 SQIVND come from the germline V gene (reference sequence). This CDR3 comprises 18 residues. V lost 2 bases, J lost 0 bases, and 17 bases lay in between. CDR3 region: CASSIHIRGGDSNQPQHF. As DNA, the CDR3 is TGTGCCAGTAGTATACACATTCGAGGGGGGGATAGCAATCAGCCCCAGCATTTT.

This clonotype was detected many times. The chain recombines TRBV27 with TRBJ1-1; 7 bases are shared with TRBD1. Germline V gene lookup returns CDR1 MNHEY and CDR2 SMNVEV (reference sequence). V shed 8 bases, J shed 0 bases, and the junction held 3 bases outside the gene matches. This CDR3 has 13 amino acids. CDR3 in DNA: TGTGCCAGCGGGGGACAGATGAACACTGAAGCTTTCTTT. Translation gives CASGGQMNTEAFF.

This chain uses TRBV5-1 with TRBJ1-6; a weak D match, TRBD1 (5 bases). The germline CDR1 and CDR2 sequences are SGHRS and YFSETQ. The V gene lost 1 base and the J gene lost 7 bases, with 18 bases spanning the gap. The CDR3 contains 17 residues. The CDR3 DNA sequence: TGCGCCAGCAGCTTGTTCACGCCGACCGGGGGGAATTCACCCCTCCACTTT. This translates into CASSLFTPTGGNSPLHF.

The chain carries TRBV10-3 and TRBJ2-3; D unresolved. Germline V lookup: CDR1 ENHRY, CDR2 SYGVKD. The CDR3 has 14 residues. Trimming cost V 6 bases and J 0 bases, with 10 bases left between them. CDR3 protein: CAISDPTSTDTQYF. The CDR3 region has the DNA TGTGCCATCAGCGACCCGACTAGCACAGATACGCAGTATTTT.